The rows below give T cell receptor beta chains drawn from one sample of a study of CD8+ T cells in alopecia areata. TCRdb keeps only in-frame clones here, not all; method: immunoSEQ multiplex PCR. The sample shows 130,000 or so clones, roughly 57% of them seen only once. Sample: CD4+ T cells sorted from blood, taken at week 4, from a patient treated with tofacitinib. Receptors originate from a human donor with alopecia areata. Both conserved end residues are part of each CDR3. The D gene is left open where the match is weak. Clone size is not always given. Where it is, it says once, few, many or a class for expanded clones.

CDR3nt	CDR3aa	v_gene	j_gene	abundance	d_gene
TGCGCCAGCAGCACGGGACTAGCGGGAGGTTGGTATGAGCAGTTCTTC	CASSTGLAGGWYEQFF	TRBV5-1	TRBJ2-1	-	TRBD2
TGTGCCAGCAGCCCTGACAGGAGCCCCCGTGGCTACACCTTC	CASSPDRSPRGYTF	TRBV7-2	TRBJ1-2	-	-
TGCAGCGCCACATTGAGTAAAGGGGTCAAAAACATTCAGTACTTC	CSATLSKGVKNIQYF	TRBV29-1	TRBJ2-4	-	-
TGTGCCAGCTCCCTAACGACAGGAACCCAAGAGACCCAGTACTTC	CASSLTTGTQETQYF	TRBV18	TRBJ2-5	-	-
TGTGCCAGAGGGACGGGGTCCTACGAGCAGTACTTC	CARGTGSYEQYF	TRBV21-1	TRBJ2-7	-	-
TGTGCCTGGAGTGTAGTGGCGGGACACCTCTACGAGCAGTACTTC	CAWSVVAGHLYEQYF	TRBV30	TRBJ2-7	-	-
TGTGCCAGCAGCCAATTAGCGGGGGAGGAGACCCAGTACTTC	CASSQLAGEETQYF	TRBV7-7	TRBJ2-5	few	TRBD2
TGTGCCAGCGGCAGACAGACCAATTCACCCCTCCACTTT	CASGRQTNSPLHF	TRBV5-4	TRBJ1-6	few	-
TGTGCCAGCAGCTTCGACGAGCAGTACTTC	CASSFDEQYF	TRBV7-9	TRBJ2-7	-	-
TGCGCCAGCAGCTTGGGACTAGCGGCTAGCACAGATACGCAGTATTTT	CASSLGLAASTDTQYF	TRBV5-1	TRBJ2-3	-	TRBD2
TGCGCCAGCAGTCGAACCACGACAGGCGACCAAGAGACCCAGTACTTC	CASSRTTTGDQETQYF	TRBV23-1	TRBJ2-5	-	-
TGTGCCAGCAGCAGTGGGACTGAGGACTCCACCGGGGAGCTGTTTTTT	CASSSGTEDSTGELFF	TRBV21-1	TRBJ2-2	few	-
TGTGCCAGCAGCCGGGACAGGGGGCCCGAGACCCAGTACTTC	CASSRDRGPETQYF	TRBV2	TRBJ2-5	-	TRBD1
TGTGCCTGGAGTGCTACAGGGGCGGAGACCCAGTACTTC	CAWSATGAETQYF	TRBV30	TRBJ2-5	-	TRBD1
TGTGCCAGCAGTTACTCTTGGGGAACTACCGGGGAGCTGTTTTTT	CASSYSWGTTGELFF	TRBV6-4	TRBJ2-2	-	-
TGTGCCAGCAGCCCAGGGGCCGGGGAGCTGTTTTTT	CASSPGAGELFF	TRBV7-6	TRBJ2-2	-	-
TGTGCCAGCATCCTGGGACGGCGAACAGATACGCAGTATTTT	CASILGRRTDTQYF	TRBV6-1	TRBJ2-3	-	-
TGTGCCAGCAGTCCGGGACCCTATAATTCACCCCTCCACTTT	CASSPGPYNSPLHF	TRBV6-5	TRBJ1-6	once	-
TGTGCCAGCAGCTTACAGGTATCCCCCGAGCAGTACTTC	CASSLQVSPEQYF	TRBV7-9	TRBJ2-7	-	-
TGCGCCAGCAGCCAACCTGCCCGACTGACCGATGGCTACACCTTC	CASSQPARLTDGYTF	TRBV4-1	TRBJ1-2	-	-
TGTGCCACCAGCAGAGATCACGGCAGGAACACTGAAGCTTTCTTT	CATSRDHGRNTEAFF	TRBV15	TRBJ1-1	few	-
TGTGCCAGTAGTACCACGGACGAGGACTACGAGCAGTACTTC	CASSTTDEDYEQYF	TRBV19	TRBJ2-7	-	-
TGCAGCGTTGACCGGGACAGGGGAGCTTTCTTT	CSVDRDRGAFF	TRBV29-1	TRBJ1-1	few	TRBD1
TGTGCCAGCAGTGAACATGCAGCCTACGAGCAGTACTTC	CASSEHAAYEQYF	TRBV25-1	TRBJ2-7	-	-
TGTGCCAGCAGCCTAATTAAGGGCGGGACTGAAGCTTTCTTT	CASSLIKGGTEAFF	TRBV7-2	TRBJ1-1	few	-
TGCAGCGTTGGGACAGTTACCCCCTATGGCTACACCTTC	CSVGTVTPYGYTF	TRBV29-1	TRBJ1-2	-	-
TGTGCCAGCAGTCCTCAGGGGATTAGCACAGATACGCAGTATTTT	CASSPQGISTDTQYF	TRBV13	TRBJ2-3	-	-
TGTGCCAGCAGTTACTCGGGGACGTCTAAAGAGACCCAGTACTTC	CASSYSGTSKETQYF	TRBV6-5	TRBJ2-5	-	-
TGCAGCGTTGAGAAGAGACGGGGGTACGAGCAGTACTTC	CSVEKRRGYEQYF	TRBV29-1	TRBJ2-7	-	-
TGTGCCTGGAGTGTACGAAGACAGGGAGGAGCTTTCTTT	CAWSVRRQGGAFF	TRBV30	TRBJ1-1	-	TRBD1
TGCGCCAGCAGCCAAGATCCTCACGGCTCAGAGACCCAGTACTTC	CASSQDPHGSETQYF	TRBV4-1	TRBJ2-5	-	-
TGCGCCAGCAGCTTGGCGGGACAGCCTCTGAGCGAGCAGTACTTC	CASSLAGQPLSEQYF	TRBV5-1	TRBJ2-7	-	TRBD1
TGTGCCACCAGCACGAGAAGGAATGAGCAGTTCTTC	CATSTRRNEQFF	TRBV15	TRBJ2-1	-	-
TGTGCCAGCAGGGGGGGACAGTTTCTTTATGGCTACACCTTC	CASRGGQFLYGYTF	TRBV28	TRBJ1-2	few	TRBD1
TGCAGCGTCACCCCCAGGGGGTTATACGAGCAGTACTTC	CSVTPRGLYEQYF	TRBV29-1	TRBJ2-7	-	TRBD1
TGTGCCAGCAGCTTAATCGGACTAGCGGGGGGGAACACCGGGGAGCTGTTTTTT	CASSLIGLAGGNTGELFF	TRBV7-2	TRBJ2-2	-	TRBD2
TGCGCCAGCAGCTTGAGCGGCACCTCCCAGGAGACCCAGTACTTC	CASSLSGTSQETQYF	TRBV5-1	TRBJ2-5	-	-
TGTGCCAGCAGCCCGGGGACAACCAACGCCAAAAACATTCAGTACTTC	CASSPGTTNAKNIQYF	TRBV5-8	TRBJ2-4	-	-
TGTGCCAGCAGTGAATCGCCCGTTAACTATGGCTACACCTTC	CASSESPVNYGYTF	TRBV25-1	TRBJ1-2	few	-
TGCAGCGTTGGTTCCTGGGAAGGAGGCTATGGCTACACCTTC	CSVGSWEGGYGYTF	TRBV29-1	TRBJ1-2	-	-
TGTGCCAGCTCGGGACAGACTCAGAATGAGCAGTTCTTC	CASSGQTQNEQFF	TRBV6-5	TRBJ2-1	-	TRBD1
TGTGCCAGCAGCGATACAGGGGGCACTGAAGCTTTCTTT	CASSDTGGTEAFF	TRBV6-5	TRBJ1-1	-	TRBD1
TGTGCCAGCAGCGTAACAATAGCGGGGGACATTCAGTACTTC	CASSVTIAGDIQYF	TRBV9	TRBJ2-4	many	TRBD2
TGTGCCAGCAGCCAAACGGTACAAGAGACCCAGTACTTC	CASSQTVQETQYF	TRBV14	TRBJ2-5	-	-
TGTGCCAGCAGTGAATATGGGTCTTACGAGCAGTACTTC	CASSEYGSYEQYF	TRBV25-1	TRBJ2-7	-	-
TGTGCCAGCAGCCCGGGACTGCAAGAGACCCAGTACTTC	CASSPGLQETQYF	TRBV9	TRBJ2-5	-	-
TGTGCCAGCAGCGTAGAGGGAGGGGCGGTTTACACTGAAGCTTTCTTT	CASSVEGGAVYTEAFF	TRBV9	TRBJ1-1	once	-
TGTGCCAGTAGTATACGAGGAAACACTGAAGCTTTCTTT	CASSIRGNTEAFF	TRBV19	TRBJ1-1	-	-
TGTGCCAGCAGTGCCGCAGCTGAGCGGAGGAACACCATATATTTT	CASSAAAERRNTIYF	TRBV6-1	TRBJ1-3	-	-
TGTGCCAGCAGTGAATTGTCTAGGGGTAGCACTGAAGCTTTCTTT	CASSELSRGSTEAFF	TRBV25-1	TRBJ1-1	few	-